This is a list of T cell receptor beta chains from one sample in a study of low-dose radiotherapy and immunotherapy resistance in tumors. TCRdb analysed the reads with MiXCR anew, one entry per CDR3 protein. The sample lists around 60,000 distinct CDR3 sequences, about 23% occurring once. The starting material was PBMCs, obtained after low-dose radiotherapy plus immunotherapy. The receptors stem from a male donor with prostate cancer. Each CDR3 is given with its conserved first and last residue. A D gene is named only where the DNA matches it firmly. Only part of the rows carry a size: once, few, many, or a class if the clone is expanded.

v_gene: TRBV4-1; j_gene: TRBJ2-7; len: 18; d_gene: TRBD2; abundance: few; CDR3nt: TGCGCCAGCAGCCGAGCCGGAGGGACTAGCGGGAGTTTGGGCGAGCAGTACTTC; CDR3aa: CASSRAGGTSGSLGEQYF
v_gene: TRBV27; j_gene: TRBJ2-3; len: 16; d_gene: TRBD2; abundance: few; CDR3nt: TGTGCCAGCAGTCCAGGAGTGGGCAGGGAGGGAGATACGCAGTATTTT; CDR3aa: CASSPGVGREGDTQYF
v_gene: TRBV7-9; j_gene: TRBJ2-3; len: 14; d_gene: -; abundance: many; CDR3nt: TGTGCCAGCAGCCCCAGCCTGGGGGCAGATACGCAGTATTTT; CDR3aa: CASSPSLGADTQYF
v_gene: TRBV11-2; j_gene: TRBJ2-7; len: 13; d_gene: -; abundance: -; CDR3nt: TGTGCCAGCAGCCCCCAAGACTACTACGAGCAGTACTTC; CDR3aa: CASSPQDYYEQYF
v_gene: TRBV19; j_gene: TRBJ1-5; len: 12; d_gene: -; abundance: many; CDR3nt: TGTGCCAGTAGTTTTCTGGATCAGCCCCAGCATTTT; CDR3aa: CASSFLDQPQHF
v_gene: TRBV7-2; j_gene: TRBJ2-1; len: 15; d_gene: -; abundance: many; CDR3nt: TGTGCCAGCAGCTTCGGCAGGGTGGTGCGGAATGAGCAGTTCTTC; CDR3aa: CASSFGRVVRNEQFF
v_gene: TRBV28; j_gene: TRBJ2-7; len: 16; d_gene: -; abundance: many; CDR3nt: TGTGCCAGCAGAACCAGGGGGGGAGCTAGCTCCTACGAGCAGTACTTC; CDR3aa: CASRTRGGASSYEQYF
v_gene: TRBV6-2/TRBV6-3; j_gene: TRBJ1-5; len: 12; d_gene: -; abundance: many; CDR3nt: TGTGCCACCCACGCAAGGGTTCAGCCCCAGCATTTT; CDR3aa: CATHARVQPQHF
v_gene: TRBV14; j_gene: TRBJ2-2; len: 15; d_gene: TRBD1; abundance: many; CDR3nt: TGTGCCAGCAGCCGGGGACAGCCGAACACCGGGGAGCTGTTTTTT; CDR3aa: CASSRGQPNTGELFF
v_gene: TRBV18; j_gene: TRBJ1-1; len: 14; d_gene: -; abundance: many; CDR3nt: TGTGCCAGCTCACCAGGGATTCTTCGGACTGAAGCTTTCTTT; CDR3aa: CASSPGILRTEAFF
v_gene: TRBV5-1; j_gene: TRBJ2-1; len: 14; d_gene: TRBD2; abundance: many; CDR3nt: TGCGCCAGCACGCTAAGCGGGGGGGCCGATGAGCAGTTCTTC; CDR3aa: CASTLSGGADEQFF
v_gene: TRBV7-9; j_gene: TRBJ2-3; len: 15; d_gene: TRBD2; abundance: many; CDR3nt: TGTGCCAGCAGTTTAGCGGGCCCTAGCACAGATACGCAGTATTTT; CDR3aa: CASSLAGPSTDTQYF
v_gene: TRBV11-2; j_gene: TRBJ2-1; len: 14; d_gene: TRBD2; abundance: many; CDR3nt: TGTGCCAGCAGCGGCGGGACTAGCGGGAATGAGCAGTTCTTC; CDR3aa: CASSGGTSGNEQFF
v_gene: TRBV27; j_gene: TRBJ2-1; len: 14; d_gene: -; abundance: few; CDR3nt: TGTGCCAGCAGTTTAATGACACTCAGCAGTGAGCAGTTCTTC; CDR3aa: CASSLMTLSSEQFF
v_gene: TRBV3-1; j_gene: TRBJ2-1; len: 16; d_gene: -; abundance: many; CDR3nt: TGTGCCAGCAGCCAAGTGGGGGAGCTTAATCACAATGAGCAGTTCTTC; CDR3aa: CASSQVGELNHNEQFF
v_gene: TRBV7-3; j_gene: TRBJ2-3; len: 14; d_gene: -; abundance: many; CDR3nt: TGTGCCAGCCAGTCGTTACCAAGCACAGATACGCAGTATTTT; CDR3aa: CASQSLPSTDTQYF
v_gene: TRBV5-1; j_gene: TRBJ2-7; len: 16; d_gene: TRBD1; abundance: -; CDR3nt: TGCGCCAGCAGAAAAGGACAGGGTTCCCTTTCCTACGAGCAGTACTTC; CDR3aa: CASRKGQGSLSYEQYF
v_gene: TRBV3-1; j_gene: TRBJ1-2; len: 14; d_gene: -; abundance: many; CDR3nt: TGTGCCAGCAGCCAGGTCAACCGGGCCCTCGGCTACACCTTC; CDR3aa: CASSQVNRALGYTF
v_gene: TRBV6-2/TRBV6-3; j_gene: TRBJ1-2; len: 14; d_gene: TRBD1; abundance: -; CDR3nt: TGTGCCAGCAGTTATGCACAGGGGGCAGGAGGCTACACCTTC; CDR3aa: CASSYAQGAGGYTF
v_gene: TRBV2; j_gene: TRBJ2-7; len: 15; d_gene: TRBD2; abundance: many; CDR3nt: TGTGCCACCGAATCCGGGGCTAGCGGGCCAGACGAGCAGTACTTC; CDR3aa: CATESGASGPDEQYF
v_gene: TRBV5-1; j_gene: TRBJ2-3; len: 14; d_gene: -; abundance: many; CDR3nt: TGTGCCAGCAGCTCGGGAAGAACCACAGATACGCAGTATTTT; CDR3aa: CASSSGRTTDTQYF
v_gene: TRBV2; j_gene: TRBJ2-7; len: 13; d_gene: -; abundance: many; CDR3nt: TGTGCCAGCACCGCGGAGGATTCCTACGAGCAGTACTTC; CDR3aa: CASTAEDSYEQYF
v_gene: TRBV12-3/TRBV12-4; j_gene: TRBJ2-4; len: 16; d_gene: -; abundance: many; CDR3nt: TGTGCCAGCAGTCCGACAGGGAGGGTTGCCAAAAACATTCAGTACTTC; CDR3aa: CASSPTGRVAKNIQYF
v_gene: TRBV6-1; j_gene: TRBJ2-2; len: 18; d_gene: -; abundance: -; CDR3nt: -; CDR3aa: CASSGLAGGPWTGELFFF
v_gene: TRBV28; j_gene: TRBJ2-1; len: 13; d_gene: TRBD2; abundance: -; CDR3nt: TGTGCCAGCAGCCCCGGACTAGCGGGACCGGCATTCTTC; CDR3aa: CASSPGLAGPAFF
v_gene: TRBV7-2; j_gene: TRBJ2-3; len: 15; d_gene: TRBD2; abundance: many; CDR3nt: TGTGCCAGCAGCGCCAGCGGGGGTAGCACAGATACGCAGTATTTT; CDR3aa: CASSASGGSTDTQYF
v_gene: TRBV18; j_gene: TRBJ1-2; len: 16; d_gene: TRBD1; abundance: many; CDR3nt: TGTGCCAGCTCACCAAACTTCGGACAGGATAACTATGGCTACACCTTC; CDR3aa: CASSPNFGQDNYGYTF
v_gene: TRBV28; j_gene: TRBJ2-3; len: 14; d_gene: -; abundance: many; CDR3nt: TGTGCCAGTGGGGGTTCTGGGAACACAGATACGCAGTATTTT; CDR3aa: CASGGSGNTDTQYF
v_gene: TRBV30; j_gene: TRBJ1-6; len: 16; d_gene: -; abundance: many; CDR3nt: TGTGCCTGGAGTGGCAGACGGGGCTTTGAGGGTTCACCCCTCCACTTT; CDR3aa: CAWSGRRGFEGSPLHF
v_gene: TRBV27; j_gene: TRBJ1-5; len: 15; d_gene: -; abundance: many; CDR3nt: TGTGCCAGCAGTTTAGATCAGCATAGCAATCAGCCCCAGCATTTT; CDR3aa: CASSLDQHSNQPQHF
v_gene: TRBV5-1; j_gene: TRBJ2-2; len: 16; d_gene: -; abundance: -; CDR3nt: TGCGCCAGCAGCTTGGAGGCAGGGCCCGAGTCCGGGGAGCTGTTTTTT; CDR3aa: CASSLEAGPESGELFF
v_gene: TRBV11-2; j_gene: TRBJ2-7; len: 13; d_gene: -; abundance: many; CDR3nt: TGTGCCAGCAGCGGGAGCGAGACCTACGAGCAGTACTTC; CDR3aa: CASSGSETYEQYF
v_gene: TRBV28; j_gene: TRBJ2-7; len: 14; d_gene: -; abundance: -; CDR3nt: TGTGCCAGCAGTCCGAGGGGACTTTCCTACGAGCAGTACTTC; CDR3aa: CASSPRGLSYEQYF
v_gene: TRBV6-6; j_gene: TRBJ2-4; len: 12; d_gene: -; abundance: many; CDR3nt: TGTGCCAGCAGTAGTGACACGAACATTCAGTACTTC; CDR3aa: CASSSDTNIQYF
v_gene: TRBV20-1; j_gene: TRBJ2-5; len: 15; d_gene: TRBD2; abundance: few; CDR3nt: TGCAGTGCTAGGAGTACTAGCGGGAGCCGTATGGCCCAGTACTTC; CDR3aa: CSARSTSGSRMAQYF
v_gene: TRBV5-1; j_gene: TRBJ2-1; len: 18; d_gene: TRBD2; abundance: -; CDR3nt: TGCGCCAGCAGCTTGGCCTCCCTAGCGGGGGCGGCCTACAATGAGCAGTTCTTC; CDR3aa: CASSLASLAGAAYNEQFF
v_gene: TRBV12-5; j_gene: TRBJ2-5; len: 15; d_gene: TRBD1; abundance: many; CDR3nt: TGTGCTAGTGGTTCCGGACAGGGCGGTGGAGAGACCCAGTACTTC; CDR3aa: CASGSGQGGGETQYF
v_gene: TRBV7-6; j_gene: TRBJ2-5; len: 9; d_gene: -; abundance: many; CDR3nt: TGTGCCGGAGAAGAGACCCAGTACTTC; CDR3aa: CAGEETQYF
v_gene: TRBV5-6; j_gene: TRBJ2-2; len: 18; d_gene: TRBD2; abundance: once; CDR3nt: TGTGCCAGCAGCTCTTTACTAGCGGGAGAATTTGTAGCCGGGGAGCTGTTTTTT; CDR3aa: CASSSLLAGEFVAGELFF
v_gene: TRBV5-5; j_gene: TRBJ2-1; len: 15; d_gene: -; abundance: many; CDR3nt: TGTGCCAGCAGCTTGGCCCCAGCTGATTACAATGAGCAGTTCTTC; CDR3aa: CASSLAPADYNEQFF
v_gene: TRBV11-1; j_gene: TRBJ2-3; len: 14; d_gene: -; abundance: many; CDR3nt: TGTGCCAGCAGCTTTGGGGCGACGGCAGATACGCAGTATTTT; CDR3aa: CASSFGATADTQYF
v_gene: TRBV6-2/TRBV6-3; j_gene: TRBJ2-2; len: 14; d_gene: -; abundance: many; CDR3nt: TGTGCCAGCATACCCAGGGGCCGCACCGGGGAGCTGTTTTTT; CDR3aa: CASIPRGRTGELFF
v_gene: TRBV5-1; j_gene: TRBJ2-7; len: 12; d_gene: -; abundance: many; CDR3nt: TGCGCCAGCAGCTTCGTCGGGGGAGAGCAGTACTTC; CDR3aa: CASSFVGGEQYF
v_gene: TRBV20-1; j_gene: TRBJ2-1; len: 15; d_gene: TRBD2; abundance: many; CDR3nt: TGCAGTGCCGAAGGGACTAGCGGGAGGAACAATGAGCAGTTCTTC; CDR3aa: CSAEGTSGRNNEQFF
v_gene: TRBV27; j_gene: TRBJ1-1; len: 14; d_gene: -; abundance: -; CDR3nt: TGTGCCAGCAGTTCCCTCGCTATGAACACTGAAGCTTTCTTT; CDR3aa: CASSSLAMNTEAFF
v_gene: TRBV5-1; j_gene: TRBJ2-2; len: 15; d_gene: -; abundance: many; CDR3nt: TGCGCCAGCAGCTTGGACAGCGGGCACACCGGGGAGCTGTTTTTT; CDR3aa: CASSLDSGHTGELFF
v_gene: TRBV4-1; j_gene: TRBJ1-1; len: 16; d_gene: -; abundance: many; CDR3nt: TGTGCCAGCAGCGACGGGACGGGGGTATCGCGCACTGAAGCTTTCTTT; CDR3aa: CASSDGTGVSRTEAFF
v_gene: TRBV5-1; j_gene: TRBJ2-3; len: 15; d_gene: -; abundance: many; CDR3nt: TGCGCCAGCAGCTTGCGGGGACTGAGCACAGATACGCAGTATTTT; CDR3aa: CASSLRGLSTDTQYF